This record looks at one T cell receptor (beta chain) sequence and its context. This specimen belongs to a study of beta chain features in type 1 diabetes. Every bit of the isolated RNA underwent reverse transcription, so sequencing read expressed TCRB transcripts. This table comes from immunoSEQ multiplex PCR, and its TCRdb copy is limited to in-frame clones, with some not included. The sample has 600,000 to 650,000 clones; about a sixth are singletons. CDR1 is MNHNS and CDR2 is SASEGT in the germline V gene. The V gene lost 4 bases and the J gene lost 6 bases, with 9 bases spanning the gap. This CDR3 spans 13 amino acids.

What was sequenced was naive CD4+ T cells from blood. The sequence was obtained from a man aged 18 to 35 in good health. The chain carries TRBV6-1 and TRBJ2-2; the D is unclear. CDR3 bases: TGTGCCAGCAGTGCGAGAGTCCCCGGGGAGCTGTTTTTT. It yields the protein CASSARVPGELFF.